Listed here are 12 T cell receptor beta chains from one sample, sequenced in a study of CD8+ T cells in alopecia areata. Treatment: oral pan-JAK inhibitor, 5-10 mg twice daily. Isolated RNA was reverse transcribed into cDNA used as the sequencing template. Clones were sequenced by immunoSEQ multiplex PCR, and TCRdb holds only the in-frame ones, with some missing. The sample consists of more than 90,000 clones, roughly 50% of them appearing once. This sample comprised CD8+ T cells sorted from blood, obtained at week 24, from a patient treated with tofacitinib. The origin of the receptors is a human donor with alopecia areata.

V and J are TRBV7-9 and TRBJ1-1; 10 bases are shared with TRBD1. Germline V CDR1 and CDR2: SEHNR, FQNEAQ (reference sequence). The CDR3 has 15 amino acids. With V trimmed by 7 bases and J by 2 bases, 7 bases remained unmatched. The CDR3 sequence is CASNWWDRGNTEAFF. The CDR3 nucleotides read TGTGCCAGCAACTGGTGGGACAGGGGCAACACTGAAGCTTTCTTT.

This clone was recorded a few times. This chain uses TRBV7-3 with TRBJ2-5; tentatively, D is TRBD2 (6 bases). This CDR3 comprises 14 residues. Germline V gives CDR1 SGHTA, CDR2 FQGTGA. The V gene lost 5 bases and the J gene lost 1 base, with 11 bases spanning the gap. The CDR3 reads CASSPTSSQETQYF. DNA for the CDR3: TGTGCCAGCAGCCCCACTAGCTCCCAAGAGACCCAGTACTTC.

In this sample, this clone turned up a few times. The V gene is TRBV12-5, the J gene TRBJ1-1; D is unclear. Germline CDR1 LGHNT, CDR2 FRNRAP. Trimming took 7 bases from V and 5 from J, leaving 17 bases between them. The CDR3 consists of 14 residues. For the CDR3, the DNA is TGTGCTAGTGCCGCGGCGGGTCCGTTGACTGAAGCTTTCTTT. Translation: CASAAAGPLTEAFF. Full variable domain (outside the CDR3, taken from reference TRBV12-5 and TRBJ1-1): DARVTQTPRHKVTEMGQEVTMRCQPILGHNTVFWYRQTMMQGLELLAYFRNRAPLDDSGMPKDRFSAEMPDATLATLKIQPSEPRDSAVYFCASAAAGPLTEAFFGQGTRLTVV.

The chain is built from TRBV19 and TRBJ2-7; D gene unclear. Trimming took off 5 bases at V and 3 bases at J, with 11 bases between the two ends. CDR3 length: 13 amino acids. Germline CDR1 is LNHDA and CDR2 is SQIVND (reference sequence). CDR3 coding DNA: TGTGCCAGTAGTCCAATGGACGGCTACGAGCAGTACTTC. Encoded protein: CASSPMDGYEQYF.

This clone was recorded only once. The chain has TRBV27 and TRBJ2-7; 8 bases are shared with TRBD1. Germline V gene sequence: CDR1 MNHEY, CDR2 SMNVEV (reference sequence). V lost 2 bases and J lost 5; bases outside the gene matches: 5. CDR3 size: 14 residues. The CDR3 DNA sequence: TGTGCCAGCAGTTTACAACTACAGGGGGACGAGCAGTACTTC. Translating gives CASSLQLQGDEQYF.

This clone was counted a single time. J is TRBJ2-1 and V is TRBV29-1; TRBD2 matches 11 bases. This CDR3 comprises 14 residues. CDR1 SQVTM and CDR2 ANQGSEA come from the germline V gene. The junction had 5 bases not matched to a gene; V was cut back by 7 bases and J by 3 bases. CDR3 in DNA: TGCAGCGGTAGCGGGGGGGCGAGCTACAATGAGCAGTTCTTC. Translation gives CSGSGGASYNEQFF.

This clone was counted only a few times. The rearrangement uses TRBV7-9 and TRBJ2-5; D is possibly TRBD2 (5 bases). V lost 4 bases to trimming and J lost 6 bases, with 12 bases between them. The CDR3 runs to 13 residues. CDR1 and CDR2 from the germline V gene are SEHNR and FQNEAQ (reference sequence). The CDR3 DNA follows: TGTGCCAGCAGCTCGACGGAGGAACAGACCCAGTACTTC. Its protein product is CASSSTEEQTQYF.

This clone occurred a few times. CDR3 protein: CASSSQGAGEKLFF. Written as DNA, the CDR3 is TGTGCCAGCAGCTCACAGGGGGCGGGTGAAAAACTGTTTTTT. The rearrangement uses TRBV27 and TRBJ1-4, with 9 bases fitting TRBD1. J lost 7 bases, V lost 6 bases, and 6 bases had no gene match. The CDR3 is 14 amino acids. Germline V CDR1 and CDR2: MNHEY, SMNVEV (reference sequence).

V and J are TRBV19 and TRBJ2-1, with 8 positions matching TRBD2. In germline, CDR1 is LNHDA, CDR2 SQIVND (reference sequence). With V trimmed by 3 bases and J by 5 bases, 6 bases remained unmatched. The CDR3 has 15 residues. The CDR3 nucleotides read TGTGCCAGTAGTATCGGCGGGGGGACTAACAATGAGCAGTTCTTC. Translating gives CASSIGGGTNNEQFF.

J is TRBJ2-2 and V is TRBV5-1; no definite D call. Germline values: CDR1 SGHRS, CDR2 YFSETQ. Between the trimmed V and J ends, which lost 5 bases and 0 bases, there was a span of 14 bases. This CDR3 is built from 16 residues. CDR3 amino acids: CASSPHPGANTGELFF. The CDR3, as DNA: TGCGCCAGCAGTCCCCACCCTGGGGCGAACACCGGGGAGCTGTTTTTT.

This chain connects TRBV4-1 to TRBJ2-7; possibly TRBD1 for D (5 bases). From germline, CDR1 is MGHRA and CDR2 YSYEKL. V lost 1 base and J lost 3, with 16 bases in between. This CDR3 is built from 16 residues. CDR3 region: CASSQGGPGLNYEQYF. Written as DNA, the CDR3 is TGCGCCAGCAGCCAAGGGGGCCCCGGGTTGAACTACGAGCAGTACTTC.

The V gene is TRBV29-1, the J gene TRBJ1-1; D is ambiguous. The ends were cut back, 7 bases at V and 8 bases at J, with 14 bases in the middle. This CDR3 has 11 amino acids. Germline-derived CDR1 and CDR2 are SQVTM and ANQGSEA. The CDR3 is CSASQEAEAFF. The CDR3 DNA follows: TGCAGCGCCTCCCAAGAGGCGGAAGCTTTCTTT.